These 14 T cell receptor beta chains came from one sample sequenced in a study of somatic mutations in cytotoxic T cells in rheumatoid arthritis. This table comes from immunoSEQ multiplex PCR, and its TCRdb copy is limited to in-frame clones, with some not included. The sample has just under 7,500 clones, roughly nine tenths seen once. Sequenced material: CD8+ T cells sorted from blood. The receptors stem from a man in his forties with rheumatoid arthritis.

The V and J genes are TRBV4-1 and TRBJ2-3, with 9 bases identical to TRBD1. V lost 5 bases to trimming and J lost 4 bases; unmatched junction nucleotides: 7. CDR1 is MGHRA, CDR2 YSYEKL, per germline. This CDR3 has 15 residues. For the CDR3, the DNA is TGCGCCAGCAGCACCCGGGACAGGGCGGCAGATACGCAGTATTTT. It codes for CASSTRDRAADTQYF.

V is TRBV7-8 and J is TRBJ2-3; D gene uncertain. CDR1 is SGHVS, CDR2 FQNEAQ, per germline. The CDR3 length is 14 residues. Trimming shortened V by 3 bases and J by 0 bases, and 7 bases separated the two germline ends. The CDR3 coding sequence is TGTGCCAGCAGCTTGCCGGGTAGCACAGATACGCAGTATTTT. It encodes CASSLPGSTDTQYF.

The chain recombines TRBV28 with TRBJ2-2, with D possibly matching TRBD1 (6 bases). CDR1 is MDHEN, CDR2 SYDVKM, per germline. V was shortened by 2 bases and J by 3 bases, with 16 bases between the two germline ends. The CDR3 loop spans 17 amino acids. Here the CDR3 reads CASSLHSGDWYTGELFF. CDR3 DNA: TGTGCCAGCAGTTTACATTCAGGGGATTGGTACACCGGGGAGCTGTTTTTT.

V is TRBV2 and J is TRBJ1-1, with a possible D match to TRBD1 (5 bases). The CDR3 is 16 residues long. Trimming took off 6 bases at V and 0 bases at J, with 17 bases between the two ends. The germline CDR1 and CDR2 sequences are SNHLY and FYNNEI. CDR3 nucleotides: TGTGCCAGCAGCAACTCAGACAGCCTCATGAACACTGAAGCTTTCTTT. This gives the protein CASSNSDSLMNTEAFF.

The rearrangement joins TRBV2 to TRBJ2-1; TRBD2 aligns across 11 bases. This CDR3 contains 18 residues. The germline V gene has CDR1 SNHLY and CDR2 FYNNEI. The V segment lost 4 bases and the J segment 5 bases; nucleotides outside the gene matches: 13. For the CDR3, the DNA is TGTGCCAGCAGTGTCTTGGATGTAGCGGGGGGGATGGACAATGAGCAGTTCTTC. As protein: CASSVLDVAGGMDNEQFF.

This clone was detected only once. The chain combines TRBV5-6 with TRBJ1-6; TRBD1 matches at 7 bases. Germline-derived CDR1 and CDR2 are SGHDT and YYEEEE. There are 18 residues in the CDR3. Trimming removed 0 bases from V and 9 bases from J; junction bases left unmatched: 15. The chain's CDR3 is CASSLDMADRVEGSPLHF. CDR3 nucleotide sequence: TGTGCCAGCAGCTTGGATATGGCTGACAGGGTTGAAGGTTCACCCCTCCACTTT.

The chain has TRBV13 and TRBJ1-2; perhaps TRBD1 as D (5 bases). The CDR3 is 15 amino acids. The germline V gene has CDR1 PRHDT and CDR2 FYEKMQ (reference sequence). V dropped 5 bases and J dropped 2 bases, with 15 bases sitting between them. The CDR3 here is CASSPDAGLNYGYTF. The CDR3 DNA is TGTGCCAGCAGCCCGGATGCAGGGCTCAACTATGGCTACACCTTC.

CDR3 protein: CASSVRDGLRETQYF. The CDR3, as DNA: TGTGCCAGCAGCGTGCGGGACGGCCTAAGGGAGACCCAGTACTTC. The chain carries TRBV7-9 and TRBJ2-5; a possible D gene is TRBD2 (6 bases). Per germline, CDR1 SEHNR and CDR2 FQNEAQ (reference sequence). The CDR3 runs to 15 residues. Trimming removed 5 bases at V and 5 bases at J, with 18 bases between.

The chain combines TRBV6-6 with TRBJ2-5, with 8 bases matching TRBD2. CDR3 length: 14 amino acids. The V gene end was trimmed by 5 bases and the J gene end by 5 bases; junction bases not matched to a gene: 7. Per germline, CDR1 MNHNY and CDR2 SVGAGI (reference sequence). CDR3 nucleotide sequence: TGTGCCAGCAGTCCCTTAGCGGGGAGCGAGACCCAGTACTTC. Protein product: CASSPLAGSETQYF.

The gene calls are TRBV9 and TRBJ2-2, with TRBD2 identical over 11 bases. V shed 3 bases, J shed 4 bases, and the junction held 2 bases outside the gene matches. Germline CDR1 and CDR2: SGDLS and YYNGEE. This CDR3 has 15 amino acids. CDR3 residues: CASSDSGGATGELFF. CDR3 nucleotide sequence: TGTGCCAGCAGCGATAGCGGGGGGGCCACCGGGGAGCTGTTTTTT.

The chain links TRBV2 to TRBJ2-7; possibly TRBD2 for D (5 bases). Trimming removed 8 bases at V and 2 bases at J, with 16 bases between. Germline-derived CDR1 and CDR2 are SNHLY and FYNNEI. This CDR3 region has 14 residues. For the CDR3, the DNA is TGTGCCAGCCTGGGCGGGCGGTCTGCCTACGAGCAGTACTTC. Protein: CASLGGRSAYEQYF.

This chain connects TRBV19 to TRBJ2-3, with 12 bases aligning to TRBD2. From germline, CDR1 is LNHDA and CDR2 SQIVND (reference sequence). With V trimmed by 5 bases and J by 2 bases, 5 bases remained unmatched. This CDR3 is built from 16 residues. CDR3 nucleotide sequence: TGTGCCAGTAGTCCTCGGACTAGCGGGACCACAGATACGCAGTATTTT. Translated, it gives CASSPRTSGTTDTQYF.

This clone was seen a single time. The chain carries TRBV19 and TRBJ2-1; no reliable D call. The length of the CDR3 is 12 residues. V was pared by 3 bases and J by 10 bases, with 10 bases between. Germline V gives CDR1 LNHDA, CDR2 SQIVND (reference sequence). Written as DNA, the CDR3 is TGTGCCAGTAGTATGGGTGGGCTGGAGCAGTTCTTC. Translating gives CASSMGGLEQFF.

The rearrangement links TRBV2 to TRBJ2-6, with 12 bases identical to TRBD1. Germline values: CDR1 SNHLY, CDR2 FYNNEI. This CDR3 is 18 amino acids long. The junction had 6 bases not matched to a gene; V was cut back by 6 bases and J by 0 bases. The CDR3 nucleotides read TGTGCCAGCAGATGGGACAGGGGGCCTTTCTCTGGGGCCAACGTCCTGACTTTC. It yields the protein CASRWDRGPFSGANVLTF.